A single sample gave rise to the 21 T cell receptor beta chains below, sequenced in a study of blood T cells in healthy people across ages. For the second PCR, which ran for about 7 to 12 cycles, a sample-barcoded 5' primer and a J-beta primer mix were used. TCRdb passed the 5' RACE reads through MiXCR, listing each CDR3 protein once. In the table there are around 780,000 distinct CDR3 sequences, under 30% of which are singletons. The sample also formed part of further work on T cells of mothers and their children.

The sequenced sample was blood. These receptors originate from a boy aged 10-17 years in good health.

The chain carries TRBV27 and TRBJ2-5, with a tentative D call TRBD1 (5 bases). Trimming stripped 5 bases from V and 2 bases from J, with 12 bases between. CDR3 length: 14 residues. Germline CDR1 MNHEY, CDR2 SMNVEV (reference sequence). This CDR3 is CASSATEKQETQYF. The CDR3, as DNA: TGTGCCAGCAGTGCGACAGAGAAGCAAGAGACCCAGTACTTC.

This clonotype was seen a handful of times. The CDR3 spells CASSPIGGDSGYNEQFF. Written as DNA, the CDR3 is TGTGCCAGCAGTCCCATAGGGGGGGACTCGGGTTACAATGAGCAGTTCTTC. The chain recombines TRBV6-1 with TRBJ2-1; D possibly corresponds to TRBD2 (7 bases). V lost 5 bases and J lost 4, with 21 bases in between. This CDR3 has 17 amino acids. Germline V gene lookup returns CDR1 MNHNS and CDR2 SASEGT.

This clonotype turned up a few times. The chain is built from TRBV30 and TRBJ2-5; TRBD2 matches 12 bases. CDR1 and CDR2 from the germline V gene are GTSNPN and SVGIG (reference sequence). The V gene end was trimmed by 3 bases and the J gene end by 8 bases; junction bases not matched to a gene: 7. The CDR3 runs to 14 residues. The CDR3 here is CAWSPTSGSGTQYF. The CDR3 nucleotides are TGTGCCTGGAGCCCGACTAGCGGGAGCGGTACCCAGTACTTC.

The chain is built from TRBV5-1 and TRBJ2-5; 7 nucleotides line up with TRBD2. V lost 4 bases, J lost 3 bases, and 6 bases stayed unmatched. There are 14 residues in the CDR3. The germline CDR1 and CDR2 sequences are SGHRS and YFSETQ. DNA for the CDR3: TGCGCCAGCAGCCCTACGGGGAGGGAAGAGACCCAGTACTTC. This sequence encodes CASSPTGREETQYF.

The chain recombines TRBV20-1 with TRBJ2-4; 8 nucleotides line up with TRBD2. Unmatched junction bases numbered 11, after V lost 5 bases and J lost 8 bases. The CDR3 consists of 14 residues. The germline gives CDR1 DFQATT, CDR2 SNEGSKA (reference sequence). The CDR3 loop reads CSADPGAGGYIQYF. The CDR3 DNA reads as TGCAGTGCTGACCCGGGGGCGGGGGGATACATTCAGTACTTC.

The chain combines TRBV28 with TRBJ2-5, with D possibly matching TRBD2 (6 bases). V lost 1 base, J lost 2 bases, and 14 bases lay in between. The CDR3 totals 16 residues. Germline V CDR1 and CDR2: MDHEN, SYDVKM. CDR3 sequence (DNA): TGTGCCAGCAGTTTATTGCTGCGGGGATCTCAAGAGACCCAGTACTTC. Translated, it gives CASSLLLRGSQETQYF.

V and J are TRBV15 and TRBJ2-5, with D tentatively TRBD1 (5 bases). The closer fit of TRBJ2-1 to the DNA end suggests the J call may be wrong. Germline loops: CDR1 LNHNV, CDR2 YYDKDF (reference sequence). This CDR3 spans 11 amino acids. The CDR3 region is CATRRGNEQFF. CDR3 DNA: TGTGCCACTCGAAGGGGCAATGAGCAGTTCTTC.

V usage is TRBV28 and J usage is TRBJ2-5; possible D gene TRBD2, 6 bases. The CDR3 sequence is 14 residues long. Germline V gives CDR1 MDHEN, CDR2 SYDVKM. The V gene lost 3 bases and the J gene lost 2 bases, with 10 bases spanning the gap. The CDR3 DNA is TGTGCCAGCAGTTTCGGTAGCGGACAAGAGACCCAGTACTTC. It translates to CASSFGSGQETQYF. Full variable domain (outside the CDR3, taken from reference TRBV28 and TRBJ2-5): DVKVTQSSRYLVKRTGEKVFLECVQDMDHENMFWYRQDPGLGLRLIYFSYDVKMKEKGDIPEGYSVSREKKERFSLILESASTNQTSMYLCASSFGSGQETQYFGPGTRLLVL.

This clonotype has a count of ten or more. The rearrangement joins TRBV28 to TRBJ2-5; 12 nucleotides match TRBD2. Germline V CDR1 and CDR2: MDHEN, SYDVKM. The CDR3 is 18 residues long. V lost 5 bases, J lost 5 bases, and 15 bases stayed unmatched. The CDR3 is CASSPGRASGGAVETQYF. In nucleotides, the CDR3 is TGTGCCAGCAGTCCAGGGAGGGCTAGCGGGGGGGCCGTGGAGACCCAGTACTTC.

V and J are TRBV5-1 and TRBJ1-5, with a possible D match to TRBD1 (5 bases). This CDR3 spans 14 amino acids. Trimming took 5 bases from V and 7 from J, leaving 16 bases between them. CDR1 and CDR2 from the germline V gene are SGHRS and YFSETQ. CDR3 loop: CASSGGQPGQPQHF. CDR3 DNA: TGCGCCAGCAGTGGGGGTCAGCCGGGGCAGCCCCAGCATTTT.

V gene TRBV3-1 combines with J gene TRBJ1-1; perhaps TRBD1 as D (5 bases). Trimming removed 4 bases at V and 8 bases at J, with 11 bases between. The germline V gene encodes CDR1 LGHDT and CDR2 YNNKEL (reference sequence). The CDR3 runs to 12 residues. As DNA, the CDR3 is TGTGCCAGCAGCCCTAACGACAGAGAAGCTTTCTTT. It yields the protein CASSPNDREAFF. Based on the CDR3 plus reference TRBV3-1 and TRBJ1-1, the full variable domain is DTAVSQTPKYLVTQMGNDKSIKCEQNLGHDTMYWYKQDSKKFLKIMFSYNNKELIINETVPNRFSPKSPDKAHLNLHINSLELGDSAVYFCASSPNDREAFFGQGTRLTVV.

In its sample, this clonotype was seen a few times. The genes are TRBV11-2 and TRBJ2-3; 8 bases map to TRBD2. J was trimmed by 1 base and V by 3 bases; bases with no gene match: 6. CDR3 length: 16 amino acids. Germline V lookup: CDR1 SGHAT, CDR2 FQNNGV. The CDR3 spells CASSLSGGIGTDTQYF. The CDR3 nucleotides read TGTGCCAGCAGCTTGTCGGGGGGGATTGGCACAGATACGCAGTATTTT.

The chain couples TRBV2 to TRBJ2-6; D perhaps matches TRBD2 (5 bases). This CDR3 contains 15 residues. Trimming shortened V by 5 bases and J by 3 bases, and 11 bases separated the two germline ends. Looked up from germline, CDR1 is SNHLY and CDR2 is FYNNEI. In DNA form, the CDR3 reads TGTGCCAGCAGTAACACCGGGGATGGGGCCAACGTCCTGACTTTC. Its protein is CASSNTGDGANVLTF. Supplemented by reference TRBV2 and TRBJ2-6, the full variable domain reads EPEVTQTPSHQVTQMGQEVILRCVPISNHLYFYWYRQILGQKVEFLVSFYNNEISEKSEIFDDQFSVERPDGSNFTLKIRSTKLEDSAMYFCASSNTGDGANVLTFGAGSRLTVL.

V and J are TRBV20-1 and TRBJ1-2; 12 nucleotides agree with TRBD1. Germline-derived CDR1 and CDR2 are DFQATT and SNEGSKA (reference sequence). V gave up 6 bases and J gave up 5 bases; unmatched junction bases: 4. This CDR3 contains 13 residues. CDR3 nucleotide sequence: TGCAGTGCGGGGGGACAGGGGGCTTATGGCTACACCTTC. Translated: CSAGGQGAYGYTF.

The J gene is TRBJ1-5, the V gene TRBV7-9, with TRBD1 matching over 9 bases. Losses at the gene ends were 5 bases for V and 7 bases for J; bases not matched to a gene: 6. Per germline, CDR1 SEHNR and CDR2 FQNEAQ (reference sequence). CDR3 size: 14 residues. The CDR3 coding sequence is TGTGCCAGCAGCAAGGGACAGGGCGGACAGCCCCAGCATTTT. Translation gives CASSKGQGGQPQHF.

This clonotype was detected a few times. The rearrangement uses TRBV5-1 and TRBJ2-1; 7 nucleotides line up with TRBD2. The V gene end was trimmed by 4 bases and the J gene end by 8 bases; junction bases not matched to a gene: 18. Germline values: CDR1 SGHRS, CDR2 YFSETQ. CDR3 length equals 17 residues. CDR3 protein: CASSPGRGGGIPHEQFF. The DNA of the CDR3 is TGCGCCAGCAGCCCCGGCCGGGGCGGGGGAATCCCCCATGAGCAGTTCTTC.

This rearrangement joins TRBV6-2 or TRBV6-3 to TRBJ2-7; 11 bases line up with TRBD2. The CDR3 covers 15 residues. Per the germline V gene, CDR1 is MNHEY and CDR2 is SVGEGT. The V and J ends lost 6 bases and 0 bases, in that order; junction bases with no gene match: 4. The CDR3 sequence: CASRSSGGSSYEQYF. The CDR3 DNA is TGTGCCAGCAGATCTAGCGGGGGGAGCTCCTACGAGCAGTACTTC.

The table lists this clonotype with a few counts. V is TRBV7-2 and J is TRBJ2-5, with TRBD1 identical over 8 bases. The tail of the sequence fits TRBJ2-7 better, so the J call may be wrong. CDR1 SGHTA and CDR2 FQGNSA come from the germline V gene. The CDR3 has 15 amino acids. This CDR3 is CASSFFRTGTYEQYF. CDR3 coding DNA: TGTGCCAGCAGCTTCTTTCGGACAGGGACCTACGAGCAGTACTTC.

This clonotype occurred a few times. This chain uses TRBV12-3 or TRBV12-4 with TRBJ2-1, with D perhaps matching TRBD1 or TRBD2 (6 bases each). V was pared by 3 bases and J by 6 bases, with 12 bases between. This CDR3 contains 14 residues. This chain's CDR3 is CASSFGGLGNEQFF. The CDR3 DNA reads as TGTGCCAGCAGTTTCGGGGGCCTGGGCAATGAGCAGTTCTTC.

This clonotype was observed a handful of times. The chain recombines TRBV10-2 with TRBJ2-3; D possibly corresponds to TRBD1 (7 bases). The CDR3 extends over 14 amino acids. V lost 11 bases to trimming and J lost 4 bases, with 19 bases between them. Germline assignment: CDR1 WSHSY and CDR2 SAAADI. CDR3 protein: CALAGQGVSDTQYF. The CDR3 region has the DNA TGCGCCCTCGCGGGGCAGGGGGTTTCAGATACGCAGTATTTT.

The V call is TRBV4-1, the J call TRBJ2-1, with D maybe TRBD2 (6 bases). The end of the DNA fits TRBJ2-5 better, so the J call may be wrong. Germline V gene lookup returns CDR1 MGHRA and CDR2 YSYEKL. This CDR3 has 16 amino acids. Written as DNA, the CDR3 is TGCGCCAGCAGCCGAGGGACTCCCCGGCGTTTGGAGACCCAGTACTTC. Amino acid sequence: CASSRGTPRRLETQYF.